Included here is one TCR beta chain sequence, with context. PCR involved 60 Vbeta and 13 Jbeta primers. Produced via immunoSEQ multiplex PCR; TCRdb's table is partial and in-frame only. The table lists roughly 190,000 clones, 79% of them singletons, with 2% to 2.5% in the top ten. The data were obtained in a study of cytomegalovirus exposure and HLA in healthy donors. In germline, CDR1 is LGHNA, CDR2 YNFKEQ. V lost 0 bases and J 0 bases, leaving 9 bases between the germline ends. This CDR3 has 16 amino acids. The TCR was taken from a woman between 50 and 59 years old in good health and CMV-seronegative. The rearrangement uses TRBV4-2 and TRBJ1-3; D gene ambiguous. Sequences were obtained from PBMCs. CDR3 nucleotide sequence: TGTGCCAGCAGCCAAGATGTCGGGATCTCTGGAAACACCATATATTTT. Protein: CASSQDVGISGNTIYF.